This TCR beta chain was captured in a study of T cell responses to AZD1222 COVID-19 vaccine. This CDR3 is built from 12 residues. Germline V lookup: CDR1 SGHTA, CDR2 FQGNSA. The trim removed 5 bases at V and 6 bases at J, leaving 3 bases unmatched. The method was immunoSEQ multiplex PCR; TCRdb's version includes in-frame clones alone and lacks a portion of them. The data hold about 270,000 clones, with around 93% observed a single time. Specimen: peripheral blood, collected 28 days after the second AZD1222 dose. This TCR was sampled from an adult who received the AZD1222 COVID-19 vaccine. V usage is TRBV7-2 and J usage is TRBJ2-7, with 8 nucleotides matching TRBD1. The CDR3 here is CASSPGTGEQYF. The CDR3 bases are TGTGCCAGCAGCCCCGGGACAGGCGAGCAGTACTTC.